These 30 T cell receptor beta chains were all obtained from the same sample, sequenced in a study of blood T cell repertoires in COVID-19. The assay was immunoSEQ multiplex PCR, and TCRdb's table has in-frame clones only and misses some. The table shows more than 200,000 clones, with roughly 85% occurring only once. The sample consisted of peripheral blood. These receptors all come from a woman aged 70-85 years with active or convalescent COVID-19.

Details on this clone: This specimen includes other DNA sequences encoding the same CDR3. The chain's CDR3 is CASSQGGGSYEQYF. The CDR3 DNA reads TGTGCCAGCAGCCAAGGGGGGGGGTCCTACGAGCAGTACTTC. This chain joins TRBV3-1 (or the pseudogene TRBV3-2) and TRBJ2-7, with 7 bases that match TRBD2. V shed 1 base and J 1 base; nucleotides not matched to a gene: 1. Germline-derived CDR1 and CDR2 are LGHDT and YNNKEL (reference sequence). The CDR3 is 14 amino acids.

V gene TRBV10-3 combines with J gene TRBJ2-1, with 8 bases lining up with TRBD2. V shed 0 bases, J shed 7 bases, and the junction held 11 bases outside the gene matches. This CDR3 has 17 amino acids. The germline CDR1 and CDR2 sequences are ENHRY and SYGVKD. CDR3 in DNA: TGTGCCATCAGTGAGTCAGTTTTTGCGGGAGGAAAAAATGAGCAGTTCTTC. Its protein is CAISESVFAGGKNEQFF.

The chain couples TRBV7-7 to TRBJ2-7; 9 positions match TRBD2. The CDR3 covers 15 residues. Germline V gene sequence: CDR1 SSHAT, CDR2 FNYEAQ (reference sequence). Germline trimming cut 5 bases from V and 0 bases from J; bases unmatched to any gene: 5. CDR3 residues: CASSPLAGDSYEQYF. The CDR3 DNA reads as TGTGCCAGCAGCCCCTTAGCGGGGGACTCCTACGAGCAGTACTTC.

CDR3 residues: CASSDPGTPPVRQYF. The CDR3 DNA reads as TGCGCCAGCAGTGACCCCGGGACACCCCCTGTTCGGCAGTACTTC. The chain couples TRBV10-2 to TRBJ2-7; possibly TRBD1 for D (6 bases). The length of the CDR3 is 15 residues. Germline V gene sequence: CDR1 WSHSY, CDR2 SAAADI. Trimming pared 3 bases from V and 9 bases from J, leaving 21 bases between.

The rearrangement uses TRBV28 and TRBJ2-1; 7 positions match TRBD2. J was trimmed by 6 bases and V by 5 bases; bases with no gene match: 10. The CDR3 loop spans 15 amino acids. The V gene's germline CDR1 is MDHEN and CDR2 SYDVKM. DNA for the CDR3: TGTGCCAGCAGTCTGGGGGGGAATCTAGGCAATGAGCAGTTCTTC. Encoded protein: CASSLGGNLGNEQFF.

The chain uses TRBV5-1 and TRBJ2-1; D might be TRBD2 (5 bases). Trimming took 0 bases from V and 2 from J, leaving 9 bases between them. Germline V gene data show CDR1 as SGHRS and CDR2 as YFSETQ. The CDR3 sequence is 15 residues long. The CDR3 sequence is CASSLAPGTYNEQFF. Here the CDR3 DNA reads TGCGCCAGCAGCTTGGCTCCCGGGACCTACAATGAGCAGTTCTTC. Full variable domain (rest looked up from reference TRBV5-1 and TRBJ2-1): KAGVTQTPRYLIKTRGQQVTLSCSPISGHRSVSWYQQTPGQGLQFLFEYFSETQRNKGNFPGRFSGRQFSNSRSEMNVSTLELGDSALYLCASSLAPGTYNEQFFGPGTRLTVL.

The V and J genes are TRBV19 and TRBJ2-7, with 7 nucleotides matching TRBD2. J was trimmed by 0 bases and V by 4 bases; bases with no gene match: 3. Germline lookup yields CDR1 LNHDA and CDR2 SQIVND (reference sequence). This CDR3 is 14 amino acids long. The CDR3 sequence is CASSRIAGSYEQYF. CDR3 DNA: TGTGCCAGTAGTAGGATAGCGGGCTCCTACGAGCAGTACTTC.

The chain combines TRBV7-3 with TRBJ2-1; 11 nucleotides match TRBD2. The CDR3 covers 16 residues. From germline, CDR1 is SGHTA and CDR2 FQGTGA. Trimming cost V 5 bases and J 3 bases; bases outside gene matches: 6. CDR3 sequence (DNA): TGTGCCAGCAGCCCCCTAGCGGGGGGCCTCTACAATGAGCAGTTCTTC. Protein: CASSPLAGGLYNEQFF.

This chain uses TRBV3-1 (or the pseudogene TRBV3-2) with TRBJ2-4, with D tentatively TRBD1 (5 bases). This CDR3 comprises 15 residues. Trimming removed 0 bases at V and 8 bases at J, with 14 bases between. Germline V gene sequence: CDR1 LGHDT, CDR2 YNNKEL (reference sequence). Written as DNA, the CDR3 is TGTGCCAGCAGCCAAGACGCCAGGGATGGGTACATTCAGTACTTC. This codes for CASSQDARDGYIQYF.

The chain joins TRBV19 to TRBJ2-5, with 7 bases matching TRBD1. Trimming took 3 bases from V and 4 from J; bases not matched to a gene: 5. This CDR3 spans 14 amino acids. The germline CDR1 and CDR2 sequences are LNHDA and SQIVND (reference sequence). The DNA of the CDR3 is TGTGCCAGTAGTATTAACCGACAGGGAGAGACCCAGTACTTC. It codes for CASSINRQGETQYF.

This sequence joins TRBV11-2 and TRBJ1-3, with D possibly TRBD1 on 5 matching bases. The CDR3 length is 15 residues. V shed 5 bases and J shed 4 bases, with 15 bases lying between them. CDR1 and CDR2 from the germline V gene are SGHAT and FQNNGV. In DNA, the CDR3 is TGTGCCAGCAGCCGGGACTCTATAGGGGGAAACACCATATATTTT. This encodes CASSRDSIGGNTIYF.

This rearrangement joins TRBV7-3 to TRBJ2-3, with 11 bases lining up with TRBD2. V lost 5 bases to trimming and J lost 1 base; unmatched junction nucleotides: 11. This CDR3 is built from 18 residues. The germline V gene encodes CDR1 SGHTA and CDR2 FQGTGA. The CDR3 here is CASSPPPLAGAGTDTQYF. The CDR3 DNA reads TGTGCCAGCAGCCCACCGCCACTAGCGGGGGCCGGCACAGATACGCAGTATTTT. The variable domain in full, completed from reference TRBV7-3 and TRBJ2-3, reads GAGVSQTPSNKVTEKGKYVELRCDPISGHTALYWYRQSLGQGPEFLIYFQGTGAADDSGLPNDRFFAVRPEGSVSTLKIQRTERGDSAVYLCASSPPPLAGAGTDTQYFGPGTRLTVL.

The chain carries TRBV28 and TRBJ1-1; D might be TRBD1 (6 bases). Trimming took off 7 bases at V and 9 bases at J, with 18 bases between the two ends. Germline assignment: CDR1 MDHEN and CDR2 SYDVKM. This CDR3 is 13 amino acids long. CDR3 sequence: CASIEQGGIKAFF. In DNA form, the CDR3 reads TGTGCCAGCATCGAACAGGGCGGAATTAAAGCTTTCTTT.

V and J are TRBV4-2 and TRBJ2-2; D might be TRBD2 (6 bases). Germline CDR1 reads LGHNA; CDR2 reads YNFKEQ. V lost 10 bases and J 4 bases, leaving 10 bases between the germline ends. CDR3 size: 12 residues. This chain's CDR3 is CATRRGTGELFF. The DNA for the CDR3 is TGTGCCACCCGGAGGGGCACCGGGGAGCTGTTTTTT.

The gene calls are TRBV27 and TRBJ1-6; no definite D call. Germline CDR1 reads MNHEY; CDR2 reads SMNVEV (reference sequence). The CDR3 is made up of 14 amino acids. The V and J ends lost 5 bases and 7 bases respectively, with 12 bases between them. CDR3 region: CASSLREFNSPLHF. The CDR3, as DNA: TGTGCCAGCAGTCTCCGGGAGTTCAATTCACCCCTCCACTTT.

The rearrangement joins TRBV7-2 to TRBJ1-5, with 11 bases fitting TRBD1. Germline CDR1 and CDR2: SGHTA and FQGNSA. Losses at the gene ends were 5 bases for V and 5 bases for J; bases not matched to a gene: 8. CDR3 length: 16 residues. In DNA form, the CDR3 reads TGTGCCAGCAGCCCCAGGACAGGGGGCTTCTATCAGCCCCAGCATTTT. Translating it yields CASSPRTGGFYQPQHF.

The CDR3 region is CASSVGGPRTTYGYTF. CDR3 DNA sequence: TGTGCCAGCAGCGTGGGGGGACCGAGAACGACCTATGGCTACACCTTC. The chain employs TRBV7-2 and TRBJ1-2, with D possibly matching TRBD1 (5 bases). This CDR3 spans 16 amino acids. CDR1 is SGHTA and CDR2 is FQGNSA in the germline V gene. V was shortened by 5 bases and J by 4 bases, with 20 bases between the two germline ends.

The chain employs TRBV5-1 and TRBJ2-5; D is perhaps TRBD1 (6 bases). Germline loops: CDR1 SGHRS, CDR2 YFSETQ. This CDR3 region has 15 residues. V was trimmed by 7 bases and J by 1 base, leaving 17 bases between them. This CDR3 reads CASSIQGQPQETQYF. CDR3 sequence (DNA): TGCGCCAGCTCCATTCAGGGGCAGCCCCAAGAGACCCAGTACTTC.

The chain employs TRBV30 and TRBJ1-6, with a tentative D call TRBD1 (5 bases). The V gene's germline CDR1 is GTSNPN and CDR2 SVGIG (reference sequence). This CDR3 comprises 16 residues. V lost 2 bases and J lost 7, with 18 bases in between. The DNA for the CDR3 is TGTGCCTGGAGTATGGGCGGGGCGCGGAACAATTCACCCCTCCACTTT. Protein: CAWSMGGARNNSPLHF. Full variable domain (outside the CDR3, taken from reference TRBV30 and TRBJ1-6): SQTIHQWPATLVQPVGSPLSLECTVEGTSNPNLYWYRQAAGRGLQLLFYSVGIGQISSEVPQNLSASRPQDRQFILSSKKLLLSDSGFYLCAWSMGGARNNSPLHFGNGTRLTVT.

The chain employs TRBV6-1 and TRBJ1-5, with a possible D match to TRBD1 (5 bases). V lost 3 bases and J lost 8, with 23 bases in between. CDR3 length: 17 residues. The germline gives CDR1 MNHNS, CDR2 SASEGT. In nucleotides, the CDR3 is TGTGCCAGCAGTGATGAGTGGTTAGGACATCTTGGGGAGCCCCAGCATTTT. This gives the protein CASSDEWLGHLGEPQHF.

This chain connects TRBV9 to TRBJ2-3; 10 positions agree with TRBD2. This CDR3 region has 15 residues. The V gene end was trimmed by 5 bases and the J gene end by 2 bases; junction bases not matched to a gene: 5. Germline V gene lookup returns CDR1 SGDLS and CDR2 YYNGEE. The CDR3 sequence: CASSLSGRATDTQYF. In DNA, the CDR3 is TGTGCCAGCAGTTTGAGCGGGAGGGCCACAGATACGCAGTATTTT.

V usage is TRBV11-3 and J usage is TRBJ2-2, with D uncertain. Trimming took off 4 bases at V and 4 bases at J, with 4 bases between the two ends. Germline CDR1 is SGHNT and CDR2 is YENEEA. CDR3 length: 12 amino acids. The CDR3 reads CASSYSTGELFF. For the CDR3, the DNA is TGTGCCAGCAGCTACTCCACCGGGGAGCTGTTTTTT.

V gene TRBV3-1 (or the pseudogene TRBV3-2) combines with J gene TRBJ2-1, with a possible D match to TRBD2 (5 bases). The V end lost 5 bases, the J end lost 6 bases, and 14 bases lay between the germline ends. Germline CDR1 LGHDT, CDR2 YNNKEL (reference sequence). This CDR3 spans 14 amino acids. CDR3 DNA: TGTGCCAGCAGCGATGGACTGGGGTCCAATGAGCAGTTCTTC. Its translation is CASSDGLGSNEQFF.

The rearrangement uses TRBV3-1 (or the pseudogene TRBV3-2) and TRBJ2-7, with 10 nucleotides matching TRBD1. Looked up from germline, CDR1 is LGHDT and CDR2 is YNNKEL (reference sequence). With 6 bases clipped from V and 2 bases from J, the junction kept 1 base outside the gene matches. The CDR3 is 13 amino acids. For the CDR3, the DNA is TGTGCCAGCAGGGGACAGGGGACCTACGAGCAGTACTTC. Protein sequence: CASRGQGTYEQYF.

The chain joins TRBV9 to TRBJ1-2, with 7 nucleotides matching TRBD1. Per germline, CDR1 SGDLS and CDR2 YYNGEE. After removal of 0 bases from V and 7 bases from J, the junction contained 9 bases not matched to a gene. The CDR3 extends over 15 amino acids. The CDR3 reads CASSVDPQTGTGYTF. The DNA for the CDR3 is TGTGCCAGCAGCGTAGATCCTCAGACAGGGACTGGCTACACCTTC.

The V call is TRBV10-3, the J call TRBJ1-1; D uncertain. The CDR3 runs to 12 residues. Germline lookup yields CDR1 ENHRY and CDR2 SYGVKD. V was clipped by 9 bases and J by 4 bases, with 12 bases between them. The CDR3 coding sequence is TGTGCCATGGCGGGGAGTGGCACTGAAGCTTTCTTT. This sequence encodes CAMAGSGTEAFF.

The chain employs TRBV5-1 and TRBJ1-1; D possibly corresponds to TRBD1 (6 bases). Germline CDR1 SGHRS, CDR2 YFSETQ. V was cut by 5 bases and J by 7 bases, with 12 bases left in between. The CDR3 covers 12 residues. In DNA form, the CDR3 reads TGCGCCAGCAGGGGAGGGGGAGATGAAGCTTTCTTT. Protein: CASRGGGDEAFF.

This chain joins TRBV7-9 and TRBJ2-2; TRBD2 aligns across 8 bases. Germline V gives CDR1 SEHNR, CDR2 FQNEAQ (reference sequence). The CDR3 totals 15 residues. Germline trimming cut 2 bases from V and 5 bases from J; bases unmatched to any gene: 4. CDR3 amino acids: CASSLLGGGTGELFF. CDR3 sequence (DNA): TGTGCCAGCAGCTTACTCGGGGGGGGGACCGGGGAGCTGTTTTTT.

The rearrangement links TRBV28 to TRBJ2-5; 7 bases line up with TRBD1. V was clipped by 2 bases and J by 4 bases; unmatched bases: 7. CDR3 length equals 15 residues. Germline values: CDR1 MDHEN, CDR2 SYDVKM. The CDR3 reads CASSLIQGTRETQYF. For the CDR3, the DNA is TGTGCCAGCAGTTTAATACAGGGGACCAGAGAGACCCAGTACTTC.

The J gene is TRBJ2-4, the V gene TRBV18; D is unresolved. The CDR3 length is 14 residues. The V end was cut by 2 bases, the J end by 4 bases, with 9 bases between. Germline V gene lookup returns CDR1 KGHSH and CDR2 LQKENI. CDR3 amino acids: CASSPFRNKNIQYF. Here the CDR3 DNA reads TGTGCCAGCTCACCATTCAGGAATAAAAACATTCAGTACTTC.